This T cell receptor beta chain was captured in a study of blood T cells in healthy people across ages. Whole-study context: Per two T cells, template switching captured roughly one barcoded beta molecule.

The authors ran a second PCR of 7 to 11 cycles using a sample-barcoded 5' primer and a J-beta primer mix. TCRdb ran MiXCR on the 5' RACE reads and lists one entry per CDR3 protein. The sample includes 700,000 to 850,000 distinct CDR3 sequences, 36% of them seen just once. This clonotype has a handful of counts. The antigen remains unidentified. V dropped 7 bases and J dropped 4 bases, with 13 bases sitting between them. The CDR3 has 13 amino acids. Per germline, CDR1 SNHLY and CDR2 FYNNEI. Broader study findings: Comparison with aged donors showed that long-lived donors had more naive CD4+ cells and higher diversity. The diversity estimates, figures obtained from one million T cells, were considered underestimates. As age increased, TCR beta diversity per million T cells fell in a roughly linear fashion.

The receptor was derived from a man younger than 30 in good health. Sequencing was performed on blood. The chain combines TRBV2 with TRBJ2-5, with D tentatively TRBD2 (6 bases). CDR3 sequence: CASMTNGGETQYF. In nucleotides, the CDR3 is TGTGCCAGCATGACTAACGGGGGAGAGACCCAGTACTTC.